These 8 T cell receptor beta chains were sequenced from one sample in a study of control samples from healthy donors and cancer patients. The protocol was immunoSEQ multiplex PCR, while the TCRdb copy is restricted to in-frame clones and leaves out a portion. The sample comprises roughly 86,000 clones, around 91% of which are singletons, and 15% to 17% rests with the top ten. Sequencing input: blood. These receptors were obtained from a man aged 25-40 years in good health.

CDR3 protein: CASSLEGPERIGRYEQYF. The CDR3 coding sequence is TGTGCCAGCAGTTTAGAAGGCCCCGAAAGGATCGGCCGTTACGAGCAGTACTTC. This rearrangement joins TRBV27 to TRBJ2-7, with D hard to call. The CDR3 has 18 amino acids. The V gene lost 2 bases and the J gene lost 4 bases, with 24 bases spanning the gap. Germline V lookup: CDR1 MNHEY, CDR2 SMNVEV (reference sequence).

The J gene is TRBJ1-5, the V gene TRBV19, with 7 nucleotides matching TRBD1. Germline V CDR1 and CDR2: LNHDA, SQIVND (reference sequence). The CDR3 runs to 14 residues. V lost 5 bases to trimming and J lost 0 bases; unmatched junction nucleotides: 1. CDR3 nucleotides: TGTGCCAGTAGTCGACAGGGTAGCAATCAGCCCCAGCATTTT. The encoded protein is CASSRQGSNQPQHF.

The chain couples TRBV6-2 or TRBV6-3 to TRBJ2-7; 7 nucleotides line up with TRBD2. Germline V gives CDR1 MNHEY, CDR2 SVGEGT. The CDR3 contains 16 residues. Trimming took 6 bases from V and 3 from J; bases not matched to a gene: 14. CDR3 in amino acids: CASSPTSLGGNYEQYF. CDR3 DNA sequence: TGTGCCAGCAGCCCTACTAGCTTGGGGGGGAACTACGAGCAGTACTTC.

The chain combines TRBV2 with TRBJ2-4; D perhaps matches TRBD1 (5 bases). CDR1 and CDR2 from the germline V gene are SNHLY and FYNNEI. This CDR3 has 14 residues. V gave up 8 bases and J gave up 0 bases, with 11 bases separating them. For the CDR3, the DNA is TGTGCCAGCGGCACAGGACCAGCCAAAAACATTCAGTACTTC. This codes for CASGTGPAKNIQYF.

The CDR3 protein is CASSIGTGGGLDRAEAFF. CDR3 coding DNA: TGTGCCAGTAGTATTGGGACGGGGGGCGGGCTAGATCGCGCTGAAGCTTTCTTT. The chain joins TRBV19 to TRBJ1-1; D is perhaps TRBD1 (6 bases). V was cut by 3 bases and J by 6 bases, with 26 bases left in between. The CDR3 has 18 amino acids. Germline CDR1 is LNHDA and CDR2 is SQIVND (reference sequence).

This chain connects TRBV27 to TRBJ2-1, with TRBD2 matching 9 bases. Germline V lookup: CDR1 MNHEY, CDR2 SMNVEV (reference sequence). Trimming took 4 bases from V and 8 from J; bases not matched to a gene: 15. This CDR3 has 17 amino acids. Written as DNA, the CDR3 is TGTGCCAGCAGTTCACTTCCGGGACTAGCCATGGGGGATGAGCAGTTCTTC. It translates to CASSSLPGLAMGDEQFF.

This rearrangement joins TRBV23-1 to TRBJ1-4; D might be TRBD1 (6 bases). TRBV23-1 falls under the ORF class, with uncertain function. The V end was cut by 4 bases, the J end by 4 bases, with 19 bases between. The length of the CDR3 is 17 residues. The chain's CDR3 is CASSLGWTVLLNEKLFF. The CDR3 bases are TGCGCCAGCAGTCTCGGTTGGACAGTTCTACTTAATGAAAAACTGTTTTTT.

The chain combines TRBV10-1 with TRBJ2-1; D gene unclear. Germline CDR1 is WNHNN and CDR2 is SYGVQD (reference sequence). The V and J ends lost 3 bases and 9 bases respectively, with 9 bases between them. This CDR3 is 12 amino acids long. The CDR3 spells CASSDRSGEQFF. In nucleotides, the CDR3 is TGCGCCAGCAGTGACAGAAGTGGTGAGCAGTTCTTC.